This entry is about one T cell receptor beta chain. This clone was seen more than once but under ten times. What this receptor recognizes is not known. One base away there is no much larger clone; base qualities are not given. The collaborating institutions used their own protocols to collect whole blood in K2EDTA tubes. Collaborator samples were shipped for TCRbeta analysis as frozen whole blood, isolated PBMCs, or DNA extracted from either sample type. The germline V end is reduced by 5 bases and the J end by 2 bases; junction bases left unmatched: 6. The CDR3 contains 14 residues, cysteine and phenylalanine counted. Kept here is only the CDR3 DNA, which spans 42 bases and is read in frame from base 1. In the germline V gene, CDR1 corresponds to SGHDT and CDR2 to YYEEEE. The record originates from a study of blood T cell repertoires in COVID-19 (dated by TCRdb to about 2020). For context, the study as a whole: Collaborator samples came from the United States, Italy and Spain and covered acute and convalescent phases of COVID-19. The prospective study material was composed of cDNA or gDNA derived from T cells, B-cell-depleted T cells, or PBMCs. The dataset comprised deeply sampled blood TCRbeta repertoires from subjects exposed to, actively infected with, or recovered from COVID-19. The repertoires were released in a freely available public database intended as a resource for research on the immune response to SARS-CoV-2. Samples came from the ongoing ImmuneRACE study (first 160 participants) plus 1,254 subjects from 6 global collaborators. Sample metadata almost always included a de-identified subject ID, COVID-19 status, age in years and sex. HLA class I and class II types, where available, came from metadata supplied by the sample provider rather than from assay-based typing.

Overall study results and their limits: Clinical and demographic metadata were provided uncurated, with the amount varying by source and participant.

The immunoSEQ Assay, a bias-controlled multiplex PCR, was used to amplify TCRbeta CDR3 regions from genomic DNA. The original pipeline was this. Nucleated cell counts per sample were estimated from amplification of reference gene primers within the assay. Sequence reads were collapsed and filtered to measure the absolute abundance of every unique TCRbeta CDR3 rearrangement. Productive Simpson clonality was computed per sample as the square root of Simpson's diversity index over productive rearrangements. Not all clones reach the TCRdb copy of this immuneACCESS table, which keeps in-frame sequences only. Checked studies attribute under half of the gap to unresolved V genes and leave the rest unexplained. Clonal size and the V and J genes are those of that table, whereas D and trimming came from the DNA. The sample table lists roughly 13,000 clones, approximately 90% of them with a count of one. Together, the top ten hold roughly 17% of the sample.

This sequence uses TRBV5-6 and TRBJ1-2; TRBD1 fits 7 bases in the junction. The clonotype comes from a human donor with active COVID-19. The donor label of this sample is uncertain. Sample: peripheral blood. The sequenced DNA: TGTGCCAGCAGGAGCCGGGACAGCAACTATGGCTACACCTTC. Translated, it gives CASRSRDSNYGYTF.